This T cell receptor (beta chain) was obtained from a study of blood T cell repertoires in COVID-19. Germline CDR1 SGHNT, CDR2 YENEEA. Trimming cost V 2 bases and J 2 bases, with 7 bases left between them. The CDR3 sequence is 14 residues long. In the original workflow: Using reference gene primer amplification, nucleated cell counts were estimated. Clones were sequenced by immunoSEQ multiplex PCR, and TCRdb holds only the in-frame ones, with some missing. That table gives V, J and clone size, and the DNA gave D and trimming. The sample has under 200,000 clones, around four fifths seen once. The source material was peripheral blood. This TCR derives from a man between 65 and 85 years old with acute or convalescent COVID-19. V gene TRBV11-3 combines with J gene TRBJ1-3; D is ambiguous. CDR3 amino acids: CASSLKSAGNTIYF. CDR3 in DNA: TGTGCCAGCAGCTTAAAATCGGCTGGAAACACCATATATTTT. Drawing the rest from reference TRBV11-3 and TRBJ1-3, the complete variable domain is EAGVVQSPRYKIIEKKQPVAFWCNPISGHNTLYWYLQNLGQGPELLIRYENEEAVDDSQLPKDRFSAERLKGVDSTLKIQPAELGDSAVYLCASSLKSAGNTIYFGEGSWLTVV.